The 20 T cell receptor beta chains below come from one sample, sequenced in a study of beta chain features in type 1 diabetes. cDNA synthesis used the whole RNA isolate, giving expressed TCRB sequences. The table came from immunoSEQ multiplex PCR; TCRdb's copy has only in-frame clones and leaves some out. The table shows some 220,000 clones, with approximately 11% occurring only once. Sequenced: central memory CD4+ T cells from blood. The receptors were sampled from a man aged 18 to 30 in good health.

This clone has more than one count but fewer than ten. The chain links TRBV4-1 to TRBJ2-3; D possibly matches TRBD1 or TRBD2 (5 bases each). V lost 0 bases and J 14 bases, leaving 15 bases between the germline ends. The CDR3 sequence is 13 residues long. Per the germline V gene, CDR1 is MGHRA and CDR2 is YSYEKL. CDR3 in amino acids: CASSQDRGRELYF. In DNA form, the CDR3 reads TGCGCCAGCAGCCAAGATAGGGGCAGGGAGCTGTATTTT.

V and J are TRBV11-2 and TRBJ2-7, with D hard to call. CDR1 is SGHAT, CDR2 FQNNGV, per germline. The CDR3 consists of 14 residues. V dropped 0 bases and J dropped 0 bases, with 6 bases sitting between them. DNA of the CDR3: TGTGCCAGCAGCTTAGATCCGGCCTCCTACGAGCAGTACTTC. Translated: CASSLDPASYEQYF.

This clone was seen only a few times. The rearrangement links TRBV7-8 to TRBJ2-2, with D tentatively TRBD1 (5 bases). The V end lost 3 bases, the J end lost 5 bases, and 7 bases lay between the germline ends. The germline V gene has CDR1 SGHVS and CDR2 FQNEAQ. This CDR3 spans 13 amino acids. The CDR3 sequence: CASSFQGTGELFF. CDR3 sequence (DNA): TGTGCCAGCAGCTTCCAGGGAACCGGGGAGCTGTTTTTT.

In its sample, this clone was seen many times. The gene calls are TRBV5-6 and TRBJ2-1; the D is unclear. V lost 1 base to trimming and J lost 6 bases, with 17 bases between them. Germline V CDR1 and CDR2: SGHDT, YYEEEE. The CDR3 length is 16 residues. The CDR3: CASSLLRQSAVNEQFF. The CDR3 DNA reads as TGTGCCAGCAGCTTGTTGCGGCAAAGTGCCGTCAATGAGCAGTTCTTC.

This clone occurred a few times. The chain is built from TRBV9 and TRBJ1-4, with 8 bases lining up with TRBD1. V shed 5 bases and J 8 bases; nucleotides not matched to a gene: 8. This CDR3 region has 14 residues. Per germline, CDR1 SGDLS and CDR2 YYNGEE. The CDR3 coding sequence is TGTGCCAGCAGTCGACAGGGGTCAGTGGAAAAACTGTTTTTT. Its protein product is CASSRQGSVEKLFF.

This clone occurred a few times. The chain has TRBV7-2 and TRBJ2-7, with D perhaps matching TRBD1 (6 bases). CDR1 and CDR2 (germline): SGHTA, FQGNSA. V gave up 2 bases and J gave up 2 bases, with 10 bases separating them. This CDR3 region has 14 residues. CDR3 residues: CASSLFQGPYEQYF. Written as DNA, the CDR3 is TGTGCCAGCAGCTTATTCCAGGGGCCCTACGAGCAGTACTTC.

This sequence joins TRBV29-1 and TRBJ2-3, with 10 bases fitting TRBD1. The CDR3 extends over 16 amino acids. CDR1 is SQVTM and CDR2 is ANQGSEA in the germline V gene. V shed 1 base and J 4 bases; nucleotides not matched to a gene: 8. Written as DNA, the CDR3 is TGCAGCGTTGAAGGATCTGACAGGGGGCGGCCAGATACGCAGTATTTT. Encoded protein: CSVEGSDRGRPDTQYF.

This clone turned up a few times. V and J are TRBV29-1 and TRBJ2-1; TRBD2 agrees at 9 bases. Germline CDR1 and CDR2: SQVTM and ANQGSEA. The J segment lost 8 bases and the V segment lost 0 bases, leaving 8 bases of the junction unmatched. The CDR3 has 15 amino acids. CDR3 sequence: CSVEEWASGIHEQFF. Written as DNA, the CDR3 is TGCAGCGTTGAAGAGTGGGCTAGCGGGATCCATGAGCAGTTCTTC.

The chain uses TRBV9 and TRBJ1-2; the D gene is possibly TRBD1 (6 bases). Germline loops: CDR1 SGDLS, CDR2 YYNGEE. There are 13 residues in the CDR3. V lost 6 bases to trimming and J lost 8 bases, with 17 bases between them. CDR3 nucleotide sequence: TGTGCCAGCACCCGAGAGGGGGAAGGCGGCTACACCTTC. Its protein is CASTREGEGGYTF.

This clone was detected only a few times. The chain couples TRBV19 to TRBJ1-5; D not certain. Looked up from germline, CDR1 is LNHDA and CDR2 is SQIVND (reference sequence). Trimming cost V 8 bases and J 1 base, with 9 bases left between them. The length of the CDR3 is 13 residues. The CDR3 is CASEQWSNQPQHF. The DNA for the CDR3 is TGTGCCAGTGAACAGTGGAGCAATCAGCCCCAGCATTTT. The whole variable domain, remainder taken from reference TRBV19 and TRBJ1-5, is DGGITQSPKYLFRKEGQNVTLSCEQNLNHDAMYWYRQDPGQGLRLIYYSQIVNDFQKGDIAEGYSVSREKKESFPLTVTSAQKNPTAFYLCASEQWSNQPQHFGDGTRLSIL.

This clone was counted a few times. This sequence joins TRBV2 and TRBJ1-1; D is undetermined. This CDR3 comprises 14 residues. With 4 bases removed from V and 6 bases from J, the gap between germline ends came to 15 bases. Per the germline V gene, CDR1 is SNHLY and CDR2 is FYNNEI. The DNA for the CDR3 is TGTGCCAGCAGTGTAGACTTGGGGATTCCTGAAGCTTTCTTT. It is translated as CASSVDLGIPEAFF.

The sample holds a few counts of this clone. The V call is TRBV11-2, the J call TRBJ2-1, with 8 bases matching TRBD2. Looked up from germline, CDR1 is SGHAT and CDR2 is FQNNGV. V gave up 5 bases and J gave up 8 bases; unmatched junction bases: 17. CDR3 length: 17 residues. DNA of the CDR3: TGTGCCAGCAGCCAAGTCTCGCTCGCGGGAGGTGGCGATGAGCAGTTCTTC. Translated, it gives CASSQVSLAGGGDEQFF.

The V call is TRBV7-2, the J call TRBJ1-3; D is ambiguous. V shed 5 bases and J shed 4 bases, with 15 bases lying between them. Germline V gene sequence: CDR1 SGHTA, CDR2 FQGNSA. The CDR3 is 15 residues long. In DNA, the CDR3 is TGTGCCAGCAGCGAACAGAGTTCTGGGGGAAACACCATATATTTT. Its translation is CASSEQSSGGNTIYF.

This clone has a handful of counts. CDR3 in DNA: TGTGCCAGCAGTGAACGGGGCAGGAAGAGCTACGAGCAGTACTTC. Residues: CASSERGRKSYEQYF. The chain employs TRBV25-1 and TRBJ2-7; D assignment may be TRBD1 or TRBD2 (5 bases each). V lost 2 bases and J lost 3, with 14 bases in between. This CDR3 has 15 amino acids. Germline CDR1 is MGHDK and CDR2 is SYGVNS.

The chain carries TRBV9 and TRBJ2-1; TRBD2 matches 7 bases. Losses at the gene ends were 4 bases for V and 9 bases for J; bases not matched to a gene: 22. Looked up from germline, CDR1 is SGDLS and CDR2 is YYNGEE. The CDR3 loop spans 18 amino acids. This chain's CDR3 is CASSQLRDAGVEVGEQFF. As DNA, the CDR3 is TGTGCCAGCAGCCAACTCAGGGATGCGGGAGTAGAGGTGGGTGAGCAGTTCTTC.

This clone showed up just a few times. V gene TRBV7-2 combines with J gene TRBJ2-5; D tentatively fits TRBD1 or TRBD2 (5 bases each). Germline CDR1 is SGHTA and CDR2 is FQGNSA. Trimming shortened V by 0 bases and J by 11 bases, and 19 bases separated the two germline ends. The CDR3 sequence is 15 residues long. The CDR3 loop is CASSLAQGFPGRQYF. CDR3 nucleotide sequence: TGTGCCAGCAGCTTAGCGCAGGGCTTCCCGGGGAGACAGTACTTC. Combining the CDR3 with reference TRBV7-2 and TRBJ2-5 gives the whole variable domain GAGVSQSPSNKVTEKGKDVELRCDPISGHTALYWYRQSLGQGLEFLIYFQGNSAPDKSGLPSDRFSAERTGGSVSTLTIQRTQQEDSAVYLCASSLAQGFPGRQYFGPGTRLLVL.

The genes are TRBV5-4 and TRBJ2-3, with 7 bases lining up with TRBD2. The CDR3 loop spans 13 amino acids. Germline values: CDR1 SGHNT, CDR2 YYREEE (reference sequence). J gave up 6 bases and V 4 bases, and 5 bases lay outside the gene matches. CDR3: CASSRLGRDTQYF. CDR3 bases: TGTGCCAGCAGCCGTCTCGGGAGGGATACGCAGTATTTT.

This clone has only a few counts. The chain joins TRBV6-5 to TRBJ2-2, with D possibly matching TRBD1 (6 bases). Trimming removed 4 bases at V and 2 bases at J, with 11 bases between. CDR3 length: 15 amino acids. In germline, CDR1 is MNHEY, CDR2 SVGAGI. CDR3 sequence: CASSSSGHNTGELFF. The CDR3 DNA reads TGTGCCAGCAGTTCATCGGGACATAACACCGGGGAGCTGTTTTTT.

The chain recombines TRBV13 with TRBJ2-5, with D tentatively TRBD1 or TRBD2 (5 bases each). Germline loops: CDR1 PRHDT, CDR2 FYEKMQ (reference sequence). The CDR3 totals 14 residues. Trimming cost V 1 base and J 2 bases, with 8 bases left between them. CDR3 sequence (DNA): TGTGCCAGCAGCTTAGTGAGGGGTCAAGAGACCCAGTACTTC. Protein: CASSLVRGQETQYF.

V and J are TRBV7-2 and TRBJ2-4, with a tentative D call TRBD1 (6 bases). Trimming took 5 bases from V and 2 from J, leaving 19 bases between them. CDR1 is SGHTA, CDR2 FQGNSA, per germline. The CDR3 is 17 residues long. The CDR3 sequence: CASSVGGGQLSKNIQYF. The CDR3 DNA reads as TGTGCCAGCAGCGTGGGCGGCGGACAGCTTTCCAAAAACATTCAGTACTTC.